This TCR beta chain originates from a study of CD8+ T cells in alopecia areata. General study findings and limits: Lesional scalp, notably in alopecia totalis/universalis, had clonality above that of normal scalp. With patients, TCR sharing proved less clear than in mice, a difference possibly related to HLA.

Sorting of PBMCs yielded the CD4+ and CD8+ T cells. This clone showed up just a few times. Its target is not known. Following RNA extraction, reverse transcription yielded cDNA that acted as the sequencing template. Clones were read by immunoSEQ multiplex PCR, and TCRdb kept only the in-frame ones, dropping some. The table shows more than 95,000 clones, with 45% to 60% occurring only once. Trimming shortened V by 6 bases and J by 3 bases, and 23 bases separated the two germline ends. Per germline, CDR1 GTSNPN and CDR2 SVGIG (reference sequence). This CDR3 is built from 17 residues. V and J are TRBV30 and TRBJ1-4; D gene unclear. The TCR sequence derives from a human donor in good health. Sequenced: CD4+ T cells sorted from blood. The CDR3 loop is CACSLAGRTRPNEKLFF. For the CDR3, the DNA is TGTGCCTGCTCGCTGGCCGGACGCACAAGACCTAATGAAAAACTGTTTTTT.